A single sample gave rise to the 20 T cell receptor beta chains below, sequenced in a study of metastatic and nonmetastatic thyroid tumors. TCRdb re-called the PCR reads with MiXCR. Seen here are nearly 25,000 clones, more than 25% observed once, and the top ten hold about 17%. None of the patients had undergone any treatment ahead of thyroid surgery. Sequenced input: blood. Receptors originate from a male donor with papillary thyroid cancer or a benign thyroid nodule (not recorded which). Some clones in this sample may be carry-over from other donors' samples.

The V and J genes are TRBV4-2 and TRBJ2-7; unclear D gene. The CDR3 has 13 residues. From germline, CDR1 is LGHNA and CDR2 YNFKEQ. Trimming took off 0 bases at V and 4 bases at J, with 7 bases between the two ends. CDR3 in DNA: TGTGCCAGCAGCCAAGACGGAGCGTACGAGCAGTACTTC. Its protein is CASSQDGAYEQYF.

This clone was observed at least ten times. The genes are TRBV27 and TRBJ2-4, with D possibly TRBD1 on 6 matching bases. CDR1 is MNHEY and CDR2 is SMNVEV in the germline V gene (reference sequence). The CDR3 loop spans 16 amino acids. The V end lost 5 bases, the J end lost 6 bases, and 20 bases lay between the germline ends. CDR3 coding DNA: TGTGCCAGCAGTCCTAAAAACCCGGGACACGTAAACATTCAGTACTTC. This gives the protein CASSPKNPGHVNIQYF.

J is TRBJ1-4 and V is TRBV4-1; D gene unclear. Per germline, CDR1 MGHRA and CDR2 YSYEKL. The ends were cut back, 2 bases at V and 8 bases at J, with 9 bases in the middle. This CDR3 region has 13 residues. This CDR3 reads CASSQSLQEKLFF. As DNA, the CDR3 is TGCGCCAGCAGCCAAAGTTTGCAGGAAAAACTGTTTTTT.

This clone is medium-sized (0.01 to 0.1%) by share. The gene calls are TRBV10-3 and TRBJ2-7; no reliable D call. The germline V gene has CDR1 ENHRY and CDR2 SYGVKD. V dropped 4 bases and J dropped 2 bases, with 12 bases sitting between them. This CDR3 comprises 14 residues. This CDR3 reads CAISVGQATYEQYF. DNA of the CDR3: TGTGCCATCAGTGTCGGGCAGGCGACCTACGAGCAGTACTTC.

Notes on this clone: A much larger clone sits a single nucleotide away, making a read error possible. This chain joins TRBV7-6 and TRBJ2-3; TRBD2 agrees at 10 bases. The germline CDR1 and CDR2 sequences are SGHVS and FNYEAQ. This CDR3 region has 16 residues. DNA of the CDR3: TGTGCCATCAGCCCCAGCTTGACTAGCGGGCTGAATACGCAGTATTTT. This codes for CAISPSLTSGLNTQYF.

This clone was detected ten times or more. This chain links TRBV5-1 with TRBJ2-3, with TRBD2 as a possible D gene (6 bases). Germline lookup yields CDR1 SGHRS and CDR2 YFSETQ. V gave up 4 bases and J gave up 2 bases, with 11 bases separating them. The CDR3 has 14 residues. CDR3 nucleotide sequence: TGCGCCAGCAGCCCGGGAGTGATCACAGATACGCAGTATTTT. This codes for CASSPGVITDTQYF.

About this clone: One end of the junction fails to match germline, which may point to a read error. The gene calls are TRBV11-2 and TRBJ2-3; D may correspond to TRBD1 or TRBD2 (5 bases each). This CDR3 spans 17 amino acids. The germline V gene encodes CDR1 SGHAT and CDR2 FQNNGV. CDR3 residues: CASSLDPGRSVTETQYF. CDR3 coding DNA: TGTGCCAGCAGCTTAGATCCAGGGAGAAGTGTGACAGAGACGCAGTATTTT.

The count of this clone is one. The V and J genes are TRBV28 and TRBJ2-1, with 10 nucleotides matching TRBD2. Germline values: CDR1 MDHEN, CDR2 SYDVKM. The trim removed 6 bases at V and 4 bases at J, leaving 15 bases unmatched. CDR3 length equals 18 residues. As DNA, the CDR3 is TGTGCCAGCAGACGACAGAGCGGGAGGGCCAGGGCTTACAATGAGCAGTTCTTC. This translates into CASRRQSGRARAYNEQFF.

This clone was seen many times. V is TRBV2 and J is TRBJ1-1; D ambiguous. V dropped 4 bases and J dropped 5 bases, with 8 bases sitting between them. Germline CDR1 SNHLY, CDR2 FYNNEI. The CDR3 consists of 12 residues. CDR3 bases: TGTGCCAGCAGTGTGGGTGGGACTGAAGCTTTCTTT. It yields the protein CASSVGGTEAFF. The complete variable domain, with remaining parts taken from reference TRBV2 and TRBJ1-1, reads EPEVTQTPSHQVTQMGQEVILRCVPISNHLYFYWYRQILGQKVEFLVSFYNNEISEKSEIFDDQFSVERPDGSNFTLKIRSTKLEDSAMYFCASSVGGTEAFFGQGTRLTVV.

This clone was picked up many times. The rearrangement uses TRBV9 and TRBJ2-5; 10 bases fit TRBD2. Germline V gene lookup returns CDR1 SGDLS and CDR2 YYNGEE. Losses at the gene ends were 3 bases for V and 3 bases for J; bases not matched to a gene: 8. This CDR3 contains 16 residues. The CDR3, as DNA: TGTGCCAGCAGCGGACAGCCGGGACTAGCGAAAGAGACCCAGTACTTC. It codes for CASSGQPGLAKETQYF.

This clone is labeled medium-sized (0.01 to 0.1%). The gene calls are TRBV6-1 and TRBJ1-6; D perhaps matches TRBD1 (5 bases). CDR1 MNHNS and CDR2 SASEGT come from the germline V gene. The germline V and J ends were trimmed by 5 bases and 5 bases, with 10 bases remaining between them. The CDR3 totals 14 residues. For the CDR3, the DNA is TGTGCCAGCAGTACCGGGACGGATAATTCACCCCTCCACTTT. Translation gives CASSTGTDNSPLHF.

The J gene is TRBJ1-1, the V gene TRBV27, with TRBD1 matching 7 bases. The CDR3 totals 11 residues. Germline V lookup: CDR1 MNHEY, CDR2 SMNVEV (reference sequence). V lost 5 bases and J lost 7; bases outside the gene matches: 1. The CDR3 loop is CASSQGVEAFF. CDR3 DNA sequence: TGTGCCAGCAGTCAGGGGGTTGAAGCTTTCTTT.

This clone occurred many times. V is TRBV5-1 and J is TRBJ2-1, with D possibly TRBD2 on 6 matching bases. The CDR3 covers 13 residues. V was trimmed by 4 bases and J by 7 bases, leaving 12 bases between them. CDR1 SGHRS and CDR2 YFSETQ come from the germline V gene. The CDR3 DNA is TGCGCCAGCAGCCCCGGGAGCCGTAATGAGCAGTTCTTC. Residues: CASSPGSRNEQFF. The full variable domain, with the rest looked up from reference TRBV5-1 and TRBJ2-1, is KAGVTQTPRYLIKTRGQQVTLSCSPISGHRSVSWYQQTPGQGLQFLFEYFSETQRNKGNFPGRFSGRQFSNSRSEMNVSTLELGDSALYLCASSPGSRNEQFFGPGTRLTVL.

This clone was seen ten or more times. The V call is TRBV20-1, the J call TRBJ2-3; 14 nucleotides agree with TRBD2. Germline values: CDR1 DFQATT, CDR2 SNEGSKA (reference sequence). The CDR3 loop spans 17 amino acids. V trimming: 5 bases; J trimming: 1 base; junction bases outside the gene matches: 8. The CDR3 protein is CSAGEGLAGGRTDTQYF. The CDR3 region has the DNA TGCAGTGCTGGGGAAGGACTAGCGGGAGGCCGCACAGATACGCAGTATTTT.

By sample fraction, this clone is medium-sized (0.01 to 0.1%). J is TRBJ2-1 and V is TRBV27; weak D call: TRBD1 (6 bases). CDR3 length: 19 residues. Per germline, CDR1 MNHEY and CDR2 SMNVEV (reference sequence). V was cut by 2 bases and J by 2 bases, with 22 bases left in between. This chain's CDR3 is CASSLGGQPSTFPYNEQFF. The CDR3 nucleotides read TGTGCCAGCAGTTTAGGGGGCCAGCCGTCTACCTTCCCCTACAATGAGCAGTTCTTC.

This clone was seen at least ten times. The rearrangement uses TRBV18 and TRBJ1-2, with 8 bases matching TRBD1. V lost 3 bases to trimming and J lost 8 bases; unmatched junction nucleotides: 8. This CDR3 spans 14 amino acids. CDR1 KGHSH and CDR2 LQKENI come from the germline V gene. In DNA, the CDR3 is TGTGCCAGCTCACCTGGACAGGGAAGAGGAGGCTACACCTTC. Its protein product is CASSPGQGRGGYTF. The whole variable domain, filled in from reference TRBV18 and TRBJ1-2, reads NAGVMQNPRHLVRRRGQEARLRCSPMKGHSHVYWYRQLPEEGLKFMVYLQKENIIDESGMPKERFSAEFPKEGPSILRIQQVVRGDSAAYFCASSPGQGRGGYTFGSGTRLTVV.

This clone has a count of ten or more. The gene calls are TRBV19 and TRBJ2-5; the match to TRBD1 covers 9 bases. The V segment lost 5 bases and the J segment 4 bases; nucleotides outside the gene matches: 2. Germline V gene data show CDR1 as LNHDA and CDR2 as SQIVND (reference sequence). The CDR3 contains 13 residues. CDR3 in DNA: TGTGCCAGTAGTGCGGACAGGGGAGAGACCCAGTACTTC. The encoded protein is CASSADRGETQYF.

This clone showed up many times. This chain uses TRBV19 with TRBJ2-4; no firm D call. Deletions cut 0 bases from V and 7 bases from J, with 13 bases between. The CDR3 is 15 amino acids. CDR1 is LNHDA, CDR2 SQIVND, per germline (reference sequence). CDR3 nucleotides: TGTGCCAGTAGTATAGATCGAAACTCTCGGAACATTCAGTACTTC. Translated: CASSIDRNSRNIQYF.

This clone was counted ten times or more. The CDR3 DNA follows: TGTGCCAGCAGCGTATCTAGCGGACTACAAGAGACCCAGTACTTC. Its protein is CASSVSSGLQETQYF. The V gene is TRBV9, the J gene TRBJ2-5; 7 bases line up with TRBD2. Germline V gene sequence: CDR1 SGDLS, CDR2 YYNGEE. The CDR3 is 15 amino acids. V lost 1 base and J lost 2; bases outside the gene matches: 5.

On this clone: Since a much larger clone is just one base distant, this may be a read error. This sequence joins TRBV11-1 and TRBJ2-1, with 8 bases lining up with TRBD2. The CDR3 totals 15 residues. The germline V gene encodes CDR1 SGHAT and CDR2 FQDESV (reference sequence). The CDR3 loop is CASRVTVANSGERFF. CDR3 DNA sequence: TGTGCCAGCCGAGTGACAGTGGCTAATAGCGGGGAGCGGTTCTTC.